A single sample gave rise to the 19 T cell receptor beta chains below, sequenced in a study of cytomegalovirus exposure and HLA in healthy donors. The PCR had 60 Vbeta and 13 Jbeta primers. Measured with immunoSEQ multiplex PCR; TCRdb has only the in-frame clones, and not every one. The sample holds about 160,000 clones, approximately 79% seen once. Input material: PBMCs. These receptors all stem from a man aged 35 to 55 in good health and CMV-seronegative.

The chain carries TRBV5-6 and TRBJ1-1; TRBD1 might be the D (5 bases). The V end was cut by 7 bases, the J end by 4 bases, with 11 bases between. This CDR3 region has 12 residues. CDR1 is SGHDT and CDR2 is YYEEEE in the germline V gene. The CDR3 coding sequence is TGTGCCAGCGCCCGGGGGAGCACTGAAGCTTTCTTT. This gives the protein CASARGSTEAFF.

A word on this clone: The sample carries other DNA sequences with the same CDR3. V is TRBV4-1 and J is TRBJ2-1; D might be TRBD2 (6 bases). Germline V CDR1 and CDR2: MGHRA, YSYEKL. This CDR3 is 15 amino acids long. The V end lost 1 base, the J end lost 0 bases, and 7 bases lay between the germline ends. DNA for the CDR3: TGCGCCAGCAGCCAAGGGGGGGTCTCCTACAATGAGCAGTTCTTC. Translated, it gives CASSQGGVSYNEQFF.

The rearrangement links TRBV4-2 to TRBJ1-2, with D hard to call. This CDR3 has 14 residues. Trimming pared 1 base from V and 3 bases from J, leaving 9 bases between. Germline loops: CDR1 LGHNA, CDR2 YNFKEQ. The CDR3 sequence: CASSQGAGDYGYTF. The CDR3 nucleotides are TGTGCCAGCAGCCAAGGCGCGGGTGACTATGGCTACACCTTC.

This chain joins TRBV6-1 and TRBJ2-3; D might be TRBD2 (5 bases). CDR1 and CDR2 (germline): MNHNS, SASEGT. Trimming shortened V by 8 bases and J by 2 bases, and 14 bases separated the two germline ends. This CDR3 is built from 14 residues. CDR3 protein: CASPGRAYTDTQYF. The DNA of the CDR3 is TGTGCCAGCCCCGGGCGGGCCTACACAGATACGCAGTATTTT.

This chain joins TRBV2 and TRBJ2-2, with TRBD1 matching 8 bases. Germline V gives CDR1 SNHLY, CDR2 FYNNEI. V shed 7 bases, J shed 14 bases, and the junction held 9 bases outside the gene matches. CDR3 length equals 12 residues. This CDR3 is CASIFGTGYLFF. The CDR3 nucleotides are TGTGCCAGCATTTTTGGGACAGGATACCTGTTTTTT.

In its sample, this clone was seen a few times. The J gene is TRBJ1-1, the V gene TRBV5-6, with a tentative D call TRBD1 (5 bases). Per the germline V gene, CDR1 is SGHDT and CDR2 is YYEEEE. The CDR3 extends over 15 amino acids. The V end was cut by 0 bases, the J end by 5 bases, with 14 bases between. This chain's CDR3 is CASSLEGQGSTEAFF. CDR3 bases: TGTGCCAGCAGCTTGGAAGGGCAGGGCTCGACTGAAGCTTTCTTT.

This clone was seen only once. CDR3 in amino acids: CASSLDSLHGYTF. Here the CDR3 DNA reads TGTGCCAGCAGCTTGGACAGTCTCCATGGCTACACCTTC. The V call is TRBV7-9, the J call TRBJ1-2, with D possibly matching TRBD1 (6 bases). Trimming stripped 3 bases from V and 6 bases from J, with 11 bases between. The CDR3 length is 13 residues. Germline values: CDR1 SEHNR, CDR2 FQNEAQ (reference sequence).

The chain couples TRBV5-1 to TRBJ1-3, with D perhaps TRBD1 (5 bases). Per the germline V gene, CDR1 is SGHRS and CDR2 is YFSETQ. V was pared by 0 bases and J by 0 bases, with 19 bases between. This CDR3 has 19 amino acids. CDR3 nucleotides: TGCGCCAGCAGCTTGGACGGGACTGGAGTGGGAGGCTCTGGAAACACCATATATTTT. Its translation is CASSLDGTGVGGSGNTIYF. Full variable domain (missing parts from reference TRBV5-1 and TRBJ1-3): KAGVTQTPRYLIKTRGQQVTLSCSPISGHRSVSWYQQTPGQGLQFLFEYFSETQRNKGNFPGRFSGRQFSNSRSEMNVSTLELGDSALYLCASSLDGTGVGGSGNTIYFGEGSWLTVV.

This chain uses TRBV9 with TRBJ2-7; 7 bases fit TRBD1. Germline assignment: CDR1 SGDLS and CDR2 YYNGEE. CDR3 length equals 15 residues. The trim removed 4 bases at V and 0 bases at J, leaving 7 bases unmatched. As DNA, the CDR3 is TGTGCCAGCAGCCCGGACAGGACGAGCTCCTACGAGCAGTACTTC. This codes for CASSPDRTSSYEQYF.

The CDR3 nucleotides read TGTGCCAGCGGACAGGGCTCGGATCAGCCCCAGCATTTT. Its protein is CASGQGSDQPQHF. The V call is TRBV6-1, the J call TRBJ1-5; TRBD1 agrees at 8 bases. In germline, CDR1 is MNHNS, CDR2 SASEGT. Unmatched junction bases numbered 5, after V lost 8 bases and J lost 5 bases. The CDR3 consists of 13 residues.

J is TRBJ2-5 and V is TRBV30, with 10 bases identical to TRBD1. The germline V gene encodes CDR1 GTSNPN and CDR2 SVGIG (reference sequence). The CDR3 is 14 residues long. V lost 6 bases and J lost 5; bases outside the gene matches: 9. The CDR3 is CACTGTGVGETQYF. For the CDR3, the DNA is TGTGCCTGTACCGGGACAGGGGTAGGGGAGACCCAGTACTTC.

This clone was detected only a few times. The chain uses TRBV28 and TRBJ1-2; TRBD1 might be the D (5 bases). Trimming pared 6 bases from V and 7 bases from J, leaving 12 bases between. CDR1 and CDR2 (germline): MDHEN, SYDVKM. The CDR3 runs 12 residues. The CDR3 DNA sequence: TGTGCCAGCAGCCAGACAGATAGTGGCTACACCTTC. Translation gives CASSQTDSGYTF.

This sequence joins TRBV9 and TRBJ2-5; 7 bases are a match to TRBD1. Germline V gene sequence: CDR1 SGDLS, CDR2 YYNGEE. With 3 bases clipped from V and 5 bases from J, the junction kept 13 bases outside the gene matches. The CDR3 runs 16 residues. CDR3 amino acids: CASSDRQGRRSETQYF. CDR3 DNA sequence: TGTGCCAGCAGCGACCGACAGGGACGGAGATCGGAGACCCAGTACTTC.

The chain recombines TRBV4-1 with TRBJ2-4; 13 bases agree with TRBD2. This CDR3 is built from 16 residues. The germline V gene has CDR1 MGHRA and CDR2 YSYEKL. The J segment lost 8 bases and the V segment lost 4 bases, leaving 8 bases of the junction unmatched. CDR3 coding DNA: TGCGCCAGCAGCCGAACTAGCGGGGGGGCCTCAGACATTCAGTACTTC. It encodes CASSRTSGGASDIQYF.

CDR3 bases: TGTGCCAGCAGCCATGAAGACAGGTGGAACACTGAAGCTTTCTTT. Its translation: CASSHEDRWNTEAFF. J is TRBJ1-1 and V is TRBV4-2; a possible D gene is TRBD1 (6 bases). Germline values: CDR1 LGHNA, CDR2 YNFKEQ. This CDR3 contains 15 residues. The germline V and J ends were trimmed by 3 bases and 1 base, with 12 bases remaining between them.

CDR3 DNA sequence: TGTGCCAGCCATAGATCGTATGTCACTGAAGCTTTCTTT. It specifies CASHRSYVTEAFF. This chain connects TRBV28 to TRBJ1-1; no definite D call. This CDR3 is built from 13 residues. The germline V gene encodes CDR1 MDHEN and CDR2 SYDVKM. V lost 8 bases to trimming and J lost 4 bases, with 14 bases between them.

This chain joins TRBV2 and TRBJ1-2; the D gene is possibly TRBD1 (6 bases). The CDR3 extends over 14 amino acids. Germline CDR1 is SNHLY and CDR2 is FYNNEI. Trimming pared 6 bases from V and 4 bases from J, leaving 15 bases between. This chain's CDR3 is CASSPPGQVYGYTF. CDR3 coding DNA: TGTGCCAGCAGCCCCCCGGGACAAGTCTATGGCTACACCTTC. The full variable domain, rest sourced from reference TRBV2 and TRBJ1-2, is EPEVTQTPSHQVTQMGQEVILRCVPISNHLYFYWYRQILGQKVEFLVSFYNNEISEKSEIFDDQFSVERPDGSNFTLKIRSTKLEDSAMYFCASSPPGQVYGYTFGSGTRLTVV.

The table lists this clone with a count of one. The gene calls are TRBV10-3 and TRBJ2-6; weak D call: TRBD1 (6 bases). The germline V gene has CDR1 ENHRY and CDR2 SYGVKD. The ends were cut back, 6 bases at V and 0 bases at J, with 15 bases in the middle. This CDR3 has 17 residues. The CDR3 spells CAISTPGTHSGANVLTF. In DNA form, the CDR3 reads TGTGCCATCAGCACCCCGGGGACACACTCTGGGGCCAACGTCCTGACTTTC.

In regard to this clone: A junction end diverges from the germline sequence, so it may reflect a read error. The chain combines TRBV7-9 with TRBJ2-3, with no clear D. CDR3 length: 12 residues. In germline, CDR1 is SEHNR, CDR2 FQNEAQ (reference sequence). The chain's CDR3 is CSSSFLTDTQYF. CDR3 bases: TGTTCCAGCAGCTTCCTCACAGATACGCAGTATTTT.